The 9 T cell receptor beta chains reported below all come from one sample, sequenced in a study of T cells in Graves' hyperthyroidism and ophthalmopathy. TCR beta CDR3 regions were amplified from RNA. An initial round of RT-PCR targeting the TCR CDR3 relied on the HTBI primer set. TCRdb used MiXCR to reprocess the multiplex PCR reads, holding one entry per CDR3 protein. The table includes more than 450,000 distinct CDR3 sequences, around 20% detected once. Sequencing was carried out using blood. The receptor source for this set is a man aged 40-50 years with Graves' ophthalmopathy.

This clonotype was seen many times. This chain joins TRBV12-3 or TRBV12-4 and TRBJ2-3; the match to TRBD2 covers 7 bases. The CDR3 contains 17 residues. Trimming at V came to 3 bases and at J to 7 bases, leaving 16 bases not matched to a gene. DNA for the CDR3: TGTGCCAGCAGTTTTCATGGCGGGAGCTTCGAGGCCTATACGCAGTATTTT. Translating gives CASSFHGGSFEAYTQYF.

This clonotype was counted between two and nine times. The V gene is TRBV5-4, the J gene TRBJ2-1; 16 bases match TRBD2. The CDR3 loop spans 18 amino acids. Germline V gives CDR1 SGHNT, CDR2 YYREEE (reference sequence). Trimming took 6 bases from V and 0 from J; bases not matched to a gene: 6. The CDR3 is CASNPGTSGRASYNEQFF. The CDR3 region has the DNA TGTGCCAGCAACCCCGGGACTAGCGGGAGGGCCTCCTACAATGAGCAGTTCTTC.

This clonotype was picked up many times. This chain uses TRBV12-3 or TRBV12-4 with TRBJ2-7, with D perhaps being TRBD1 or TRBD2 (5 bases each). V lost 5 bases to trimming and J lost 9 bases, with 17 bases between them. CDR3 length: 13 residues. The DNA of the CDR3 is TGTGCCAGCAGTGGGGGAGCGGATCGTCCGCAGTACTTC. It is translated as CASSGGADRPQYF.

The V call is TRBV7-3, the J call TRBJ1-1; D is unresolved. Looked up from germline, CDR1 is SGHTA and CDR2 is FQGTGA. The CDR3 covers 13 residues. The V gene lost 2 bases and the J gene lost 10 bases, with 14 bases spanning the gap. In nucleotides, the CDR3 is TGTGCCAGCAGCTTAGAGGTCCGGGGTCGAGCTTTCTTT. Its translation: CASSLEVRGRAFF.

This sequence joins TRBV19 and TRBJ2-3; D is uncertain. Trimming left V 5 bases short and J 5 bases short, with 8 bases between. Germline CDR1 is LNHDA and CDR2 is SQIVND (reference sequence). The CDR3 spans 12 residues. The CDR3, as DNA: TGTGCCAGTAGTCAGGTGAAAGATACGCAGTATTTT. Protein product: CASSQVKDTQYF.

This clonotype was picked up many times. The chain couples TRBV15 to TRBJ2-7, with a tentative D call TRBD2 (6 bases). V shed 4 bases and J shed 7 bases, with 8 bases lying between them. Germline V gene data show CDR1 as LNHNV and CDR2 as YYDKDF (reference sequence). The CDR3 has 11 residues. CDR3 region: CATSKGREQYF. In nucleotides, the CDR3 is TGTGCCACCAGCAAAGGGAGGGAGCAGTACTTC.

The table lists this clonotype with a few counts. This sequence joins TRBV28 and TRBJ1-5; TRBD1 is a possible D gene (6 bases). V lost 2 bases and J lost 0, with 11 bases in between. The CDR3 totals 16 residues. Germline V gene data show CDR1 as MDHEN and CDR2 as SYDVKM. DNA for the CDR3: TGTGCCAGCAGTTTAGGGGGCGTAGATAGCAATCAGCCCCAGCATTTT. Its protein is CASSLGGVDSNQPQHF.

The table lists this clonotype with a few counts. In nucleotides, the CDR3 is TGTGCCAGCAGCTCCCGACGACTAGCGGGGGCTACCCACACAGATACGCAGTATTTT. Translating it yields CASSSRRLAGATHTDTQYF. The V gene is TRBV11-2, the J gene TRBJ2-3; 12 positions agree with TRBD2. CDR1 and CDR2 from the germline V gene are SGHAT and FQNNGV. With 4 bases clipped from V and 2 bases from J, the junction kept 13 bases outside the gene matches. There are 19 residues in the CDR3.

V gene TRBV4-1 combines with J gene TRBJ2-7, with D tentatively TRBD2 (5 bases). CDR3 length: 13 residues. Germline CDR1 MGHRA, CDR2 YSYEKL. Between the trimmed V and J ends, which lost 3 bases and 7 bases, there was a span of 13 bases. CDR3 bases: TGCGCCAGCAGCCAGAGGGTCTTCGAAGAGCAGTACTTC. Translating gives CASSQRVFEEQYF.